This T cell receptor (beta chain) comes out of a study of T cell responses to AZD1222 COVID-19 vaccine. Study results and limitations: Donors were chiefly white British, with a greater number of females, and clonal diversity was perhaps underestimated. Regions 160-218 and 743-854 held dominance among vaccine-associated CD4 TCRs, which spanned spike. Nearly half of unique spike-specific TCRs reportedly avoided B.1.351 and B.1.1.7 mutated regions.

Assay: immunoSEQ multiplex PCR; the TCRdb copy retains only in-frame clones and omits some. The sample records 95,000 to 150,000 clones, less than 90% being singletons. As concerns this clone: Its cognate antigen is unknown.

Trimming removed 0 bases from V and 5 bases from J, with 11 bases in between. The CDR3 length is 16 residues. Germline values: CDR1 MNHEY, CDR2 SVGAGI. The receptor was derived from an adult in good health. Sequences were derived from peripheral blood, sampled on day 0 of AZD1222 vaccination. The chain recombines TRBV6-5 with TRBJ1-6; tentatively, D is TRBD1 (5 bases). The CDR3 DNA is TGTGCCAGCAGTTACTCACGCAAGGGGAATAATTCACCCCTCCACTTT. Translated: CASSYSRKGNNSPLHF.